This is a list of T cell receptor beta chains from one sample in a study of cytomegalovirus exposure and HLA in healthy donors. TCRdb's copy holds only in-frame clones and misses some; the assay was immunoSEQ multiplex PCR. In the table there are over 150,000 clones, about 77% of which are singletons. Sequencing was carried out using PBMCs. These receptors were obtained from a woman in her fifties or sixties in good health and CMV-seronegative. CDR3s include the opening cysteine and the closing phenylalanine or tryptophan. Each record gives: CDR3 DNA, CDR3 protein, clone size, D gene, V gene, J gene. D genes are given only for firm matches. Clone size is given for some rows only: seen once, a few or many times, or a class if the clone is expanded.

CDR3 DNA: TGTGCCAGCTCACCAGGGCCAGACCAAAATTCACCCCTCCACTTT
CDR3 protein: CASSPGPDQNSPLHF
clone size: few
D gene: -
V gene: TRBV18
J gene: TRBJ1-6

CDR3 DNA: TGTGCCAGCAGCCAAGAAGCGGAAGCGGAGTACAATGAGCAGTTCTTC
CDR3 protein: CASSQEAEAEYNEQFF
clone size: -
D gene: -
V gene: TRBV4-2
J gene: TRBJ2-1

CDR3 DNA: TGTGCCAGCAGTGCTACTGCAGGGGGCGACTATAATTCACCCCTCCACTTT
CDR3 protein: CASSATAGGDYNSPLHF
clone size: many
D gene: TRBD1
V gene: TRBV28
J gene: TRBJ1-6

CDR3 DNA: TGTGCCAGCAGCCGAGTCCTCCGGGAAGAGCAGTTCTTC
CDR3 protein: CASSRVLREEQFF
clone size: -
D gene: -
V gene: TRBV14
J gene: TRBJ2-1

CDR3 DNA: TGTGCCAGCAGCCAAGTTCTAGCGGGGGGCTCAGATACGCAGTATTTT
CDR3 protein: CASSQVLAGGSDTQYF
clone size: -
D gene: TRBD2
V gene: TRBV4-2
J gene: TRBJ2-3

CDR3 DNA: TGTGCCAGCCGGCCCCCACTAGCGGCACCACGCTACGAGCAGTACTTC
CDR3 protein: CASRPPLAAPRYEQYF
clone size: -
D gene: TRBD2
V gene: TRBV28
J gene: TRBJ2-7

CDR3 DNA: TGTGCCAGTAGTATAAACAGGGCATCACATGGCTACACCTTC
CDR3 protein: CASSINRASHGYTF
clone size: -
D gene: -
V gene: TRBV19
J gene: TRBJ1-2

CDR3 DNA: TGTGCCAGCAGCCCCAAGCCTCGGACAGAAATAGCCAAAAACATTCAGTACTTC
CDR3 protein: CASSPKPRTEIAKNIQYF
clone size: -
D gene: -
V gene: TRBV7-2
J gene: TRBJ2-4

CDR3 DNA: TGTGCCAGCAGCTTAATAGGGGGCAGAGGCACAGATACGCAGTATTTT
CDR3 protein: CASSLIGGRGTDTQYF
clone size: -
D gene: TRBD1
V gene: TRBV7-2
J gene: TRBJ2-3

CDR3 DNA: TGTGCCATCAGGTTGACAGGGTCGAACACTGAAGCTTTCTTT
CDR3 protein: CAIRLTGSNTEAFF
clone size: -
D gene: TRBD1
V gene: TRBV10-3
J gene: TRBJ1-1

CDR3 DNA: TGTGCCAGCAGCTTAGGACTAGCGGAAAGCACAGATACGCAGTATTTT
CDR3 protein: CASSLGLAESTDTQYF
clone size: -
D gene: TRBD2
V gene: TRBV5-5
J gene: TRBJ2-3

CDR3 DNA: TGTGCCTGTCCCCCCTCTAGCGGAGGCACAGATACGCAGTATTTT
CDR3 protein: CACPPSSGGTDTQYF
clone size: -
D gene: TRBD2
V gene: TRBV30
J gene: TRBJ2-3

CDR3 DNA: TGCGCCATGCCCGGTACTAGCGGGAGTCTGAGAGGAGAGACCCAGTACTTC
CDR3 protein: CAMPGTSGSLRGETQYF
clone size: -
D gene: TRBD2
V gene: TRBV10-2
J gene: TRBJ2-5

CDR3 DNA: TGTGCCAGCAGCTGGGCGAGCGGGGGTCCGGGGGAGCAGTACTTC
CDR3 protein: CASSWASGGPGEQYF
clone size: -
D gene: TRBD2
V gene: TRBV5-6
J gene: TRBJ2-7

CDR3 DNA: TGTGCCAGCAGCTCCGGACTCGCAGGTGGCTACGAGCAGTACTTC
CDR3 protein: CASSSGLAGGYEQYF
clone size: -
D gene: -
V gene: TRBV7-9
J gene: TRBJ2-7

CDR3 DNA: TGCGCCAGCCAAGGTATGGGGGGTATGTCCTACAATGAGCAGTTCTTC
CDR3 protein: CASQGMGGMSYNEQFF
clone size: -
D gene: -
V gene: TRBV5-1
J gene: TRBJ2-1

CDR3 DNA: TGTGCCAGCAGCCCCGTAGAGGGCGAGCAGTACTTC
CDR3 protein: CASSPVEGEQYF
clone size: -
D gene: -
V gene: TRBV7-6
J gene: TRBJ2-7

CDR3 DNA: TGTGCCAGTAGTATAGCCTCTAGCGGGGGGTACTACAATGAGCAGTTCTTC
CDR3 protein: CASSIASSGGYYNEQFF
clone size: -
D gene: TRBD2
V gene: TRBV19
J gene: TRBJ2-1

CDR3 DNA: TGCGCCAGCAGCTCTTCCCCCCAAGAGACCCAGTACTTC
CDR3 protein: CASSSSPQETQYF
clone size: -
D gene: -
V gene: TRBV5-1
J gene: TRBJ2-5

CDR3 DNA: TGTGCCAGCAGTTCGAGACAGGGCTCCTACGAGCAGTACTTC
CDR3 protein: CASSSRQGSYEQYF
clone size: -
D gene: TRBD1
V gene: TRBV27
J gene: TRBJ2-7

CDR3 DNA: TGTGCCAGCACCCTGGAGGGCTTCACTGAAGCTTTCTTT
CDR3 protein: CASTLEGFTEAFF
clone size: -
D gene: -
V gene: TRBV25-1
J gene: TRBJ1-1

CDR3 DNA: TGTGCCAGCAGTGAAGCAGGACAGGCTGGAGGGGATTTCTTT
CDR3 protein: CASSEAGQAGGDFF
clone size: -
D gene: TRBD1
V gene: TRBV6-1
J gene: TRBJ1-1

CDR3 DNA: TGTGCCAGCAGCATAGACCCAGGGGCCTATGGCTACACCTTC
CDR3 protein: CASSIDPGAYGYTF
clone size: once
D gene: -
V gene: TRBV7-9
J gene: TRBJ1-2

CDR3 DNA: TGTGCCAGCAACGGGAGGGCGGGCAATCAGCCCCAGCATTTT
CDR3 protein: CASNGRAGNQPQHF
clone size: few
D gene: -
V gene: TRBV2
J gene: TRBJ1-5

CDR3 DNA: TGTGCCAGCAGTCACTACCCGGGACAGGGGGTCTACGAGCAGTACTTC
CDR3 protein: CASSHYPGQGVYEQYF
clone size: -
D gene: TRBD1
V gene: TRBV27
J gene: TRBJ2-7

CDR3 DNA: TGTGCCAGCAGCCGTCAGTTGGACACTGAAGCTTTCTTT
CDR3 protein: CASSRQLDTEAFF
clone size: -
D gene: -
V gene: TRBV14
J gene: TRBJ1-1

CDR3 DNA: TGCAGCGTTGAGGAGGGAACTTTTATGAACACTGAAGCTTTCTTT
CDR3 protein: CSVEEGTFMNTEAFF
clone size: few
D gene: -
V gene: TRBV29-1
J gene: TRBJ1-1

CDR3 DNA: TGTGCCAGCAGTCGGGTTGACAGGGGGACGGGTGAGCAGTACTTC
CDR3 protein: CASSRVDRGTGEQYF
clone size: -
D gene: TRBD1
V gene: TRBV2
J gene: TRBJ2-7

CDR3 DNA: TGTGCCAGCAGCTTGGCCGTCCAGGCAACTAATGAAAAACTGTTTTTT
CDR3 protein: CASSLAVQATNEKLFF
clone size: once
D gene: -
V gene: TRBV5-8
J gene: TRBJ1-4